These 5 T cell receptor beta chains share one sample of origin, sequenced in a study of type 1 regulatory T cells (dated by TCRdb to the early 2020s). Sequencing instrument: Illumina MiSeq. TCRdb passed the public sequencing reads through fastp at Q25 and MiXCR, retaining productive beta sequences. All rows with the same CDR3 protein become a single entry with the most common DNA and genes. Within this sample are 90,000 to 100,000 distinct CDR3 sequences, with roughly 28% of them counted one time only. The ten largest clones represent less than 2.5% of the sample. Input material: CD4+ T cells, either the whole sample or a sorted fraction (not recorded which). These receptors came from a human donor in good health.

This clonotype was counted only a few times. The chain recombines TRBV15 with TRBJ2-1; 14 nucleotides agree with TRBD2. The CDR3 has 19 amino acids. The trim removed 2 bases at V and 0 bases at J, leaving 6 bases unmatched. Germline loops: CDR1 LNHNV, CDR2 YYDKDF (reference sequence). CDR3 DNA sequence: TGTGCCACCAGCAGAAGGACTAGCGGGAGGTCGGGCTCCTACAATGAGCAGTTCTTC. This encodes CATSRRTSGRSGSYNEQFF.

V and J are TRBV2 and TRBJ2-7; the D gene is possibly TRBD1 (5 bases). The CDR3 is 14 residues long. Trimming stripped 8 bases from V and 1 base from J, with 15 bases between. In germline, CDR1 is SNHLY, CDR2 FYNNEI. In DNA, the CDR3 is TGTGCCAGCGTGATCGGCAGGGATTCCTACGAGCAGTACTTC. It is translated as CASVIGRDSYEQYF. The full variable domain, rest sourced from reference TRBV2 and TRBJ2-7, is EPEVTQTPSHQVTQMGQEVILRCVPISNHLYFYWYRQILGQKVEFLVSFYNNEISEKSEIFDDQFSVERPDGSNFTLKIRSTKLEDSAMYFCASVIGRDSYEQYFGPGTRLTVT.

This chain connects TRBV6-2 or TRBV6-3 to TRBJ2-5, with D uncertain. The CDR3 is made up of 12 amino acids. The V gene's germline CDR1 is MNHEY and CDR2 SVGEGT. V was cut by 8 bases and J by 4 bases, with 11 bases left in between. The CDR3 DNA reads as TGTGCCAGCGGACGATCGGGAGAGACCCAGTACTTC. It translates to CASGRSGETQYF.

This chain joins TRBV29-1 and TRBJ2-7; D is possibly TRBD1 (5 bases). This CDR3 region has 12 residues. Between the trimmed V and J ends, which lost 3 bases and 3 bases, there was a span of 9 bases. Looked up from germline, CDR1 is SQVTM and CDR2 is ANQGSEA. The CDR3 spells CSVDGQGYEQYF. Written as DNA, the CDR3 is TGCAGCGTTGATGGGCAGGGCTACGAGCAGTACTTC.

This chain joins TRBV3-1 and TRBJ2-5, with unresolved D. The CDR3 length is 14 residues. Germline V lookup: CDR1 LGHDT, CDR2 YNNKEL (reference sequence). V was cut by 0 bases and J by 5 bases, with 10 bases left in between. This CDR3 reads CASSQDLVVETQYF. CDR3 sequence (DNA): TGTGCCAGCAGCCAAGATCTTGTAGTCGAGACCCAGTACTTC.